This TCR beta chain was retrieved from a study of blood T cell repertoires in COVID-19. Study-level background: T cells, B-cell-depleted T cells, or PBMCs supplied cDNA or gDNA.

Those enrolled, adults aged about 18 to 89 years, came from around 24 US areas. A COVID-19 case had been met by exposed participants during the 2 weeks before study entry. There are 15 residues in the CDR3. Germline-derived CDR1 and CDR2 are KGHDR and SFDVKD. The V end lost 2 bases, the J end lost 8 bases, and 17 bases lay between the germline ends. Original methodology: Reference gene primer amplification yielded estimated nucleated cell counts. The protocol was immunoSEQ multiplex PCR, while the TCRdb copy is restricted to in-frame clones and leaves out a portion. V, J and clone size derive from that table, while D and trimming were established from the DNA sequence. The profile covers 200,000 to 300,000 clones, with approximately 88% appearing a single time and about 3.1% taken by the ten largest.

Sequenced input: PBMCs or T cells enriched from blood (not recorded which). The chain couples TRBV24-1 to TRBJ1-2; D is unresolved. The TCR sequence derives from a woman between 40 and 50 years old who had been exposed to COVID-19. The CDR3 coding sequence is TGTGCCACCAGTGATTCGGACTCCCGTGTTCGGGGCTACACCTTC. It codes for CATSDSDSRVRGYTF.